One sample yielded the 32 T cell receptor beta chains listed below, sequenced in a study of Tregs in tolerant kidney transplant recipients. This table comes from immunoSEQ multiplex PCR, and its TCRdb copy is limited to in-frame clones, with some not included. The table records about 94,000 clones, 80% to 95% of them present only once. The sequences come from CD4+ T cells from blood, collected before the transplant. The receptors stem from a human donor who received a combined kidney and bone marrow transplant.

This chain links TRBV30 with TRBJ1-1; TRBD1 aligns across 9 bases. The germline gives CDR1 GTSNPN, CDR2 SVGIG (reference sequence). This CDR3 has 12 amino acids. Trimming at V came to 2 bases and at J to 10 bases, leaving 5 bases not matched to a gene. CDR3 nucleotides: TGTGCCTGGAGTAAAACAGGGGGCTCAGCTTTCTTT. Protein product: CAWSKTGGSAFF.

The chain has TRBV9 and TRBJ1-5, with 10 bases matching TRBD1. CDR3 length: 15 residues. The junction had 5 bases not matched to a gene; V was cut back by 4 bases and J by 4 bases. Germline-derived CDR1 and CDR2 are SGDLS and YYNGEE. CDR3 sequence reads: CASSLGTGENQPQHF. The CDR3 nucleotides read TGTGCCAGCAGCCTGGGGACAGGGGAGAATCAGCCCCAGCATTTT.

The rearrangement links TRBV30 to TRBJ2-3, with D possibly matching TRBD2 (5 bases). Germline V gives CDR1 GTSNPN, CDR2 SVGIG (reference sequence). CDR3 length: 11 amino acids. V gave up 0 bases and J gave up 10 bases, with 8 bases separating them. The CDR3 sequence is CAWSVGGPQYF. CDR3 in DNA: TGTGCCTGGAGTGTAGGAGGTCCGCAGTATTTT.

CDR3 sequence reads: CASSVGRQGQYEQYF. As DNA, the CDR3 is TGTGCCAGCAGCGTCGGACGGCAGGGTCAGTACGAGCAGTACTTC. The chain links TRBV5-4 to TRBJ2-7, with D maybe TRBD1 (5 bases). The CDR3 is 15 residues long. Germline V gives CDR1 SGHNT, CDR2 YYREEE (reference sequence). Trimming took off 4 bases at V and 4 bases at J, with 18 bases between the two ends.

CDR3 loop: CASSLAAESVRTGELFF. The CDR3 nucleotides read TGTGCCAGCAGCCTCGCGGCAGAATCGGTTCGTACCGGGGAGCTGTTTTTT. The chain uses TRBV7-2 and TRBJ2-2; D is unresolved. This CDR3 is built from 17 residues. Germline assignment: CDR1 SGHTA and CDR2 FQGNSA. V lost 5 bases and J 5 bases, leaving 21 bases between the germline ends.

The chain carries TRBV18 and TRBJ2-5, with D perhaps matching TRBD1 (6 bases). Trimming stripped 3 bases from V and 4 bases from J, with 9 bases between. The V gene's germline CDR1 is KGHSH and CDR2 LQKENI. This CDR3 comprises 13 residues. CDR3 amino acids: CASSPTGPETQYF. The DNA of the CDR3 is TGTGCCAGCTCACCCACAGGGCCAGAGACCCAGTACTTC.

This chain links TRBV30 with TRBJ2-7; TRBD1 aligns across 9 bases. This CDR3 has 13 amino acids. J lost 6 bases, V lost 2 bases, and 5 bases had no gene match. Per germline, CDR1 GTSNPN and CDR2 SVGIG (reference sequence). CDR3: CAWSNSGQGEQYF. DNA for the CDR3: TGTGCCTGGAGTAATTCGGGACAGGGCGAGCAGTACTTC.

This rearrangement joins TRBV4-1 to TRBJ2-7, with 11 bases identical to TRBD1. The germline V gene has CDR1 MGHRA and CDR2 YSYEKL. The ends lost 1 base at V and 4 bases at J; junction bases unmatched: 3. The CDR3 totals 15 residues. CDR3 amino acids: CASSQGTGGSYEQYF. The CDR3 nucleotides are TGCGCCAGCAGCCAAGGGACAGGGGGCTCGTACGAGCAGTACTTC.

The CDR3 is CASSLWDSRSAGELFF. Written as DNA, the CDR3 is TGCGCCAGCAGCTTGTGGGACAGTCGTTCGGCCGGGGAGCTGTTTTTT. The V gene is TRBV5-1, the J gene TRBJ2-2, with TRBD1 matching 7 bases. Trimming took 1 base from V and 6 from J; bases not matched to a gene: 9. This CDR3 spans 16 amino acids. Germline V gene sequence: CDR1 SGHRS, CDR2 YFSETQ.

The chain carries TRBV7-6 and TRBJ1-2, with 10 positions matching TRBD1. Per the germline V gene, CDR1 is SGHVS and CDR2 is FNYEAQ. This CDR3 is 15 amino acids long. The V segment lost 4 bases and the J segment 4 bases; nucleotides outside the gene matches: 6. CDR3 nucleotides: TGTGCCAGCAGCTCAACCGGGACAGGGGTCTATGGCTACACCTTC. This translates into CASSSTGTGVYGYTF.

The sample holds one count of this clone. The chain employs TRBV10-2 and TRBJ2-5; D is uncertain. This CDR3 is built from 11 residues. The germline V gene has CDR1 WSHSY and CDR2 SAAADI. V gave up 4 bases and J gave up 5 bases, with 5 bases separating them. CDR3 amino acids: CASSVRETQYF. The CDR3, as DNA: TGCGCCAGCAGTGTACGGGAGACCCAGTACTTC.

The chain uses TRBV5-4 and TRBJ2-1; TRBD2 matches at 11 bases. V lost 1 base, J lost 8 bases, and 14 bases stayed unmatched. The CDR3 extends over 18 amino acids. Germline V gene lookup returns CDR1 SGHNT and CDR2 YYREEE (reference sequence). The DNA of the CDR3 is TGTGCCAGCAGCTTGTCTAGTAAACTAGCGGGAGTGTATGATGAGCAGTTCTTC. Protein sequence: CASSLSSKLAGVYDEQFF.

This clone was observed a few times. The rearrangement links TRBV5-1 to TRBJ2-5; 10 bases fit TRBD2. The CDR3 is made up of 15 amino acids. After removal of 4 bases from V and 5 bases from J, the junction contained 8 bases not matched to a gene. Per germline, CDR1 SGHRS and CDR2 YFSETQ. CDR3 sequence (DNA): TGCGCCAGCAGCACCTCGTTTAGCGGGAGGGAGACCCAGTACTTC. It yields the protein CASSTSFSGRETQYF.

This clone showed up just once. The genes are TRBV10-1 and TRBJ2-2, with D perhaps matching TRBD1 (6 bases). Germline V CDR1 and CDR2: WNHNN, SYGVQD (reference sequence). This CDR3 region has 16 residues. Deletions cut 10 bases from V and 3 bases from J, with 21 bases between. The CDR3 protein is CANREARSDYTGELFF. CDR3 bases: TGCGCCAACAGGGAAGCGAGATCGGACTACACCGGGGAGCTGTTTTTT.

The table lists this clone with a count of one. A junction boundary mismatches the germline segment, possibly from a read error. The chain joins TRBV28 to TRBJ1-2; 7 bases agree with TRBD1. The CDR3 spans 15 residues. Germline lookup yields CDR1 MDHEN and CDR2 SYDVKM. In DNA, the CDR3 is TGTGCCAGCAGTTTCACAGGGGCCCCCAACTGTGGCTACACCTTC. Amino acid sequence: CASSFTGAPNCGYTF.

V is TRBV6-1 and J is TRBJ2-7; the match to TRBD1 covers 7 bases. CDR1 MNHNS and CDR2 SASEGT come from the germline V gene. The CDR3 runs 15 residues. V trimming: 4 bases; J trimming: 3 bases; junction bases outside the gene matches: 9. This CDR3 is CASSVDRVGVYEQYF. The CDR3 nucleotides are TGTGCCAGCAGTGTAGACAGGGTAGGAGTCTACGAGCAGTACTTC.

This sequence joins TRBV7-2 and TRBJ1-2; D unclear. V was cut by 4 bases and J by 4 bases, with 10 bases left in between. This CDR3 spans 13 amino acids. Germline values: CDR1 SGHTA, CDR2 FQGNSA. The CDR3 reads CASSSSTFYGYTF. CDR3 DNA: TGTGCCAGCAGCTCCTCGACATTCTATGGCTACACCTTC.

This chain joins TRBV5-1 and TRBJ2-3; D not resolved. The V gene lost 2 bases and the J gene lost 4 bases, with 8 bases spanning the gap. Germline assignment: CDR1 SGHRS and CDR2 YFSETQ. This CDR3 has 13 amino acids. The CDR3 DNA is TGCGCCAGCAGCTTAGCAGGCCCAGATACGCAGTATTTT. It translates to CASSLAGPDTQYF.

The gene calls are TRBV6-5 and TRBJ1-4; D is possibly TRBD1 (6 bases). The V gene lost 5 bases and the J gene lost 8 bases, with 12 bases spanning the gap. CDR3 length equals 13 residues. Per germline, CDR1 MNHEY and CDR2 SVGAGI. The CDR3 DNA is TGTGCCAGCAGTCGGGACCAGGGGGAAAAACTGTTTTTT. Translated, it gives CASSRDQGEKLFF.

The V and J genes are TRBV6-1 and TRBJ1-4; 11 nucleotides line up with TRBD1. Germline trimming cut 7 bases from V and 11 bases from J; bases unmatched to any gene: 9. CDR3 size: 14 residues. Germline loops: CDR1 MNHNS, CDR2 SASEGT. The CDR3 DNA follows: TGTGCCAGCAAGAGGAGGGACAGGGGGGAGAAACTGTTTTTT. Translation gives CASKRRDRGEKLFF.

The J gene is TRBJ2-7, the V gene TRBV9, with TRBD2 matching over 11 bases. Germline assignment: CDR1 SGDLS and CDR2 YYNGEE. The CDR3 spans 15 residues. V was pared by 3 bases and J by 2 bases, with 4 bases of the junction left unmatched. The CDR3 here is CASSAGTSGTYEQYF. The CDR3 nucleotides read TGTGCCAGCAGCGCTGGGACTAGCGGAACCTACGAGCAGTACTTC.

This chain links TRBV6-5 with TRBJ2-5; D gene ambiguous. Germline CDR1 is MNHEY and CDR2 is SVGAGI. CDR3 length: 14 amino acids. V dropped 0 bases and J dropped 2 bases, with 7 bases sitting between them. The CDR3 DNA reads TGTGCCAGCAGTTACTCGGCAGTTCAAGAGACCCAGTACTTC. As protein: CASSYSAVQETQYF.

V is TRBV7-9 and J is TRBJ2-7; possible D gene TRBD1, 6 bases. The CDR3 covers 14 residues. From germline, CDR1 is SEHNR and CDR2 FQNEAQ (reference sequence). Between the trimmed V and J ends, which lost 6 bases and 2 bases, there was a span of 14 bases. CDR3 region: CASRPRDKPYEQYF. The CDR3 DNA reads TGTGCCAGCAGACCCCGGGACAAGCCCTACGAGCAGTACTTC.

The gene calls are TRBV11-2 and TRBJ2-3; 9 bases are a match to TRBD1. From germline, CDR1 is SGHAT and CDR2 FQNNGV. This CDR3 has 14 amino acids. The V and J ends lost 8 bases and 10 bases, in that order; junction bases with no gene match: 13. CDR3: CASAGTGKARAQYF. The DNA of the CDR3 is TGTGCCAGCGCCGGGACAGGGAAGGCTAGGGCGCAGTATTTT.

The V and J genes are TRBV9 and TRBJ2-2; D not resolved. Germline CDR1 reads SGDLS; CDR2 reads YYNGEE. Trimming took 7 bases from V and 2 from J, leaving 18 bases between them. CDR3 size: 16 residues. The chain's CDR3 is CASASQATVNTGELFF. CDR3 DNA: TGTGCCAGCGCCTCACAAGCCACAGTAAACACCGGGGAGCTGTTTTTT.

This chain connects TRBV4-2 to TRBJ2-5; 14 bases fit TRBD2. Looked up from germline, CDR1 is LGHNA and CDR2 is YNFKEQ. The CDR3 is 16 residues long. V gave up 3 bases and J gave up 3 bases; unmatched junction bases: 3. CDR3 protein: CASSHPGLAGEETQYF. The CDR3 coding sequence is TGTGCCAGCAGCCACCCGGGACTAGCGGGAGAAGAGACCCAGTACTTC.

The gene calls are TRBV5-1 and TRBJ2-1, with D perhaps matching TRBD2 (6 bases). The CDR3 has 16 residues. CDR1 and CDR2 from the germline V gene are SGHRS and YFSETQ. V was clipped by 1 base and J by 7 bases, with 18 bases between them. CDR3 amino acids: CASSLSALTRGNEQFF. For the CDR3, the DNA is TGCGCCAGCAGCTTGAGCGCTTTGACCCGGGGGAATGAGCAGTTCTTC.

V is TRBV6-6 and J is TRBJ2-2; tentatively, D is TRBD2 (7 bases). CDR1 and CDR2 from the germline V gene are MNHNY and SVGAGI (reference sequence). The CDR3 consists of 15 residues. Trimming removed 8 bases from V and 0 bases from J, with 13 bases in between. For the CDR3, the DNA is TGTGCCAGCCGGGGGGCCCTCGCGAACACCGGGGAGCTGTTTTTT. It is translated as CASRGALANTGELFF.

The chain couples TRBV5-6 to TRBJ2-7, with 8 bases aligning to TRBD2. The V gene's germline CDR1 is SGHDT and CDR2 YYEEEE. V shed 7 bases and J 7 bases; nucleotides not matched to a gene: 10. The CDR3 spans 13 residues. The CDR3 region is CASALSGGGEQYF. CDR3 in DNA: TGTGCCAGCGCCTTAAGCGGCGGGGGGGAGCAGTACTTC.

The chain carries TRBV4-2 and TRBJ1-2; no clear D. Germline CDR1 reads LGHNA; CDR2 reads YNFKEQ. Trimming cost V 1 base and J 0 bases, with 15 bases left between them. The CDR3 is made up of 17 amino acids. The CDR3 nucleotides are TGTGCCAGCAGCCAAGCTCGGGAACTGATTACTAACTATGGCTACACCTTC. Amino acids: CASSQARELITNYGYTF.

The V call is TRBV19, the J call TRBJ2-3, with 8 bases matching TRBD2. After removal of 4 bases from V and 8 bases from J, the junction contained 14 bases not matched to a gene. The CDR3 length is 16 residues. Per germline, CDR1 LNHDA and CDR2 SQIVND (reference sequence). CDR3 amino acids: CASSRRTSSGGATQYF. Written as DNA, the CDR3 is TGTGCCAGTAGTAGACGGACTAGCAGCGGAGGTGCTACGCAGTATTTT.

The V gene is TRBV15, the J gene TRBJ2-1, with 11 bases matching TRBD2. V shed 0 bases, J shed 8 bases, and the junction held 9 bases outside the gene matches. Germline assignment: CDR1 LNHNV and CDR2 YYDKDF (reference sequence). The CDR3 runs to 17 residues. In DNA form, the CDR3 reads TGTGCCACCAGCAGAGATCCTAGCGGGGGGCCTAGGGATGAGCAGTTCTTC. Amino acids: CATSRDPSGGPRDEQFF.